Listed below are T cell receptor beta chains from one sample, sequenced in a study of cytomegalovirus exposure and HLA in healthy donors. Generated by immunoSEQ multiplex PCR, the TCRdb table keeps only in-frame clones and is missing some. The sample holds 82,000 or so clones, 95% seen once. The source material was PBMCs. These receptors originate from a woman under 30 in good health and CMV-seronegative. CDR3s include the opening cysteine and the closing phenylalanine or tryptophan. A D gene is named only where the DNA matches it firmly. For some rows the clone size is stated as once, few or many, or as a class when expanded; others skip it.

V	size	D	J	DNA	CDR3
TRBV6-1	-	TRBD1	TRBJ1-5	TGTGCCAGCAGTGAAAGGACAGGGCCGAGCAATCAGCCCCAGCATTTT	CASSERTGPSNQPQHF
TRBV6-5	-	-	TRBJ2-2	TGTGCCAGCAGTTATTTTGGACAGCCGAACACCGGGGAGCTGTTTTTT	CASSYFGQPNTGELFF
TRBV19	-	-	TRBJ2-4	TGTGCCAGTAGTATAAGCGTACTAGCCAAAAACATTCAGTACTTC	CASSISVLAKNIQYF
TRBV11-2	-	-	TRBJ1-4	TGTGCCAGCAGCTCGGGAACAACAGGGCCTACTAATGAAAAACTGTTTTTT	CASSSGTTGPTNEKLFF
TRBV9	-	-	TRBJ2-1	TGTGCCAGCAGCCCCGCAGGGGCGTATGAGCAGTTCTTC	CASSPAGAYEQFF
TRBV5-6	-	TRBD2	TRBJ2-5	TGTGCCAGCAGCCCCCCCGGCCCTCTAGCGGGGTCTCAAGAGACCCAGTACTTC	CASSPPGPLAGSQETQYF
TRBV9	-	-	TRBJ2-6	TGTGCCAGCAGCCCTTATACAGGGTCTGGGGCCAACGTCCTGACTTTC	CASSPYTGSGANVLTF
TRBV5-1	-	-	TRBJ1-3	TGCGCCAGCAGCCCCGGTCCCAACTCTGGAAACACCATATATTTT	CASSPGPNSGNTIYF
TRBV6-1	-	TRBD2	TRBJ2-1	TGTGCCAGCAGTGAATACCCTGGGACTAGCGGTTACAATGAGCAGTTCTTC	CASSEYPGTSGYNEQFF
TRBV19	-	-	TRBJ2-1	TGTGCCAGTAGTATGGGCACACTCAATGAGCAGTTCTTC	CASSMGTLNEQFF
TRBV7-8	-	-	TRBJ1-1	TGTGCCAGCAGCTGGATCCAGGGAGGAGGGACTGAAGCTTTCTTT	CASSWIQGGGTEAFF
TRBV6-5	-	TRBD1	TRBJ2-3	TGTGCCAGCAGCCGACAGGGAAAATATGATACGCAGTATTTT	CASSRQGKYDTQYF
TRBV4-3	-	-	TRBJ1-2	TGCGCCAGCAGCCAAGAAGCAGGGGAATATGGCTACACCTTC	CASSQEAGEYGYTF
TRBV10-3	-	-	TRBJ1-1	TGTGCCATCGAGGGGGGGGGTCTTAAGAACACTGAAGCTTTCTTT	CAIEGGGLKNTEAFF
TRBV5-5	-	TRBD2	TRBJ2-7	TGTGCCAGCAGCTTGTTTGCGGGAGGAGGGCCCTACGAGCAGTACTTC	CASSLFAGGGPYEQYF
TRBV11-3	-	-	TRBJ2-7	TGTGCCAGCAGCCCTACAGGGACCTACGAGCAGTACTTC	CASSPTGTYEQYF
TRBV28	-	-	TRBJ2-1	TGTGCCAGCAGTTTACGCGGTGAGCAGTTCTTC	CASSLRGEQFF
TRBV4-3	-	TRBD1	TRBJ2-7	TGCGCCAGCAGCCAAGGAAACAGGGGCGCCTACGAGCAGTACTTC	CASSQGNRGAYEQYF
TRBV7-2	-	TRBD1	TRBJ2-7	TGTGCCAGCAGCTCTGGACAGGGGATCATGGGGCAGTACTTC	CASSSGQGIMGQYF
TRBV5-1	-	-	TRBJ1-4	TGCGCCAGCAGCTTGGCCTTGACAGGCGGGGAAAAACTGTTTTTT	CASSLALTGGEKLFF
TRBV5-8	-	TRBD2	TRBJ2-2	TGTGCCAGCAGCTCGACTTTTCCGGGACTAGCGGGGAACACCGGGGAGCTGTTTTTT	CASSSTFPGLAGNTGELFF
TRBV9	-	TRBD2	TRBJ2-5	TGTGCCAGCAGCGGCGTTCCGGGACTAGCGGGAGGGCCTCGAGAGACCCAGTACTTC	CASSGVPGLAGGPRETQYF
TRBV28	-	-	TRBJ1-1	TGTGCCAGCAGTTTTCGGGGAGGGGTGTTGAACACTGAAGCTTTCTTT	CASSFRGGVLNTEAFF
TRBV28	-	-	TRBJ2-2	TGTGCCAGCAGCATTAACAGGGGGGGGGCACACACCGGGGAGCTGTTTTTT	CASSINRGGAHTGELFF
TRBV2	-	-	TRBJ1-2	TGTGCCACTTTAACAGTCGACGACTATGGCTACACCTTC	CATLTVDDYGYTF
TRBV15	-	-	TRBJ2-7	TGTGCCACCAGCAGGGGTGGGGACTCGCTCTACGAGCAGTACTTC	CATSRGGDSLYEQYF
TRBV9	-	-	TRBJ1-3	TGTGCCAGCAGCGTAGAGACGGGCTCTGGAAACACCATATATTTT	CASSVETGSGNTIYF
TRBV5-6	-	-	TRBJ2-7	TGTGCCAGCAGCTCATCCTACGAGCAGTACTTC	CASSSSYEQYF
TRBV19	-	-	TRBJ2-6	TGTGCCAGTATTCTGATTAGCTTCCCCTCTGGGGCCAACGTCCTGACTTTC	CASILISFPSGANVLTF
TRBV20-1	-	-	TRBJ1-2	TGCAGTGCTAGAATGGGGGCTGGCTACACCTTC	CSARMGAGYTF
TRBV7-2	-	-	TRBJ1-1	TGTGCCAGCAGCTTAGCTGTTTCTTTCGGGTTAGCTGAAGCTTTCTTT	CASSLAVSFGLAEAFF
TRBV28	-	-	TRBJ2-6	TGTGCCAGCAGTACTCAGGGGATGGCCGGTGGGGCCAACGTCCTGACTTTC	CASSTQGMAGGANVLTF
TRBV6-6	-	TRBD2	TRBJ2-5	TGTGCCAGTCGGACTAGCGGGGGCCCCCAAGAGACCCAGTACTTC	CASRTSGGPQETQYF
TRBV5-1	-	-	TRBJ1-2	TGCGCCAGCAGCTCTTACAGGGAAGGCTACACCTTC	CASSSYREGYTF
TRBV19	-	TRBD1	TRBJ1-1	TGTGCCTCCTCAGGGGACAGGTCACTGCTAGGCGCCACTGAAGCTTTCTTT	CASSGDRSLLGATEAFF
TRBV11-2	-	-	TRBJ1-2	TGTGCCAGCAGCCCTCAGGGGTCCTATGGCTACACCTTC	CASSPQGSYGYTF
TRBV6-5	-	TRBD2	TRBJ2-1	TGTGCCAGCAACCCAGTAGGGACTAGCAACAATGAGCAGTTCTTC	CASNPVGTSNNEQFF
TRBV27	-	-	TRBJ1-1	TGTGCCAGCAGTATCGACCGTAGAGGGCCGAACACTGAAGCTTTCTTT	CASSIDRRGPNTEAFF
TRBV7-8	-	TRBD1	TRBJ1-2	TGTGCCAGCACCCTGCGGGACAGGGCTAACTATGGCTACACCTTC	CASTLRDRANYGYTF
TRBV7-9	-	TRBD2	TRBJ2-7	TGTGCCAGCAGCTTGGAGGGAGGGCCCCGCGAGCAGTACTTC	CASSLEGGPREQYF
TRBV19	-	-	TRBJ2-7	TGTGCCAGTAGTATTGCCCGTAATTCGGGGGTCAGGTCCTACGAGCAGTACTTC	CASSIARNSGVRSYEQYF
TRBV9	-	TRBD2	TRBJ2-1	TGTGCCAGCAGCGTAAGGACTAGCGGGAGGACCGATGAGCAGTTCTTC	CASSVRTSGRTDEQFF
TRBV4-1	once	TRBD2	TRBJ2-2	TGCGCCAGCAGCCATTCTCCAGCGGGGGGGCCTGTCCCCGGGGAGCTGTTTTTT	CASSHSPAGGPVPGELFF
TRBV5-6	-	-	TRBJ1-6	TGTGCCAGCAGCTTAGGGACTGCGCATTCACCCCTCCACTTT	CASSLGTAHSPLHF
TRBV4-3	once	-	TRBJ2-3	TGCGCCAGCAGCCAAGATTTCGGCACAGATACGCAGTATTTT	CASSQDFGTDTQYF
TRBV6-1	-	-	TRBJ1-6	TGTGCCAGCAGTGAAATGGGGGGTTGGAATTCACCCCTCCACTTT	CASSEMGGWNSPLHF
TRBV7-2	-	TRBD1	TRBJ1-2	TGTGCCAGCAGCTCTAAGGGGGGACAGGGCGCTGGTTATGGCTACACCTTC	CASSSKGGQGAGYGYTF
TRBV11-2	-	TRBD1	TRBJ1-2	TGTGCCAGCAGCTTAGGGGACAGGAACTATGGCTACACCTTC	CASSLGDRNYGYTF
TRBV11-2	-	TRBD1	TRBJ1-1	TGTGCCAGCAGCGCAATCAGGGGGCGCGGGAAAAGGGACACTGAAGCTTTCTTT	CASSAIRGRGKRDTEAFF
TRBV4-1	-	TRBD2	TRBJ2-1	TGCGCCAGCAGCCCCAAAAACTGGCTAGCGGGGGGCTACGGTGAGCAGTTCTTC	CASSPKNWLAGGYGEQFF
TRBV5-1	-	TRBD1	TRBJ2-7	TGCGCCAGCAGCCAGGACAGGGGAGACGAGCAGTACTTC	CASSQDRGDEQYF
TRBV29-1	-	TRBD1	TRBJ2-3	TGCAGCGTCGGGACAGGGCCCACAGATACGCAGTATTTT	CSVGTGPTDTQYF
TRBV18	-	-	TRBJ2-5	TGTGCCAGCTCACCGCAGGGGGGAGCTGGCCAAGAGACCCAGTACTTC	CASSPQGGAGQETQYF
TRBV27	-	TRBD1	TRBJ1-1	TGTGCCAGCAGGCCACAGGGGGCAATGAACACTGAAGCTTTCTTT	CASRPQGAMNTEAFF
TRBV5-1	-	TRBD2	TRBJ2-3	TGCGCCAGCAGCCCAAGCGGGGGGTCGGGAGATACGCAGTATTTT	CASSPSGGSGDTQYF
TRBV5-1	-	TRBD2	TRBJ2-1	TGCGCCAGCAGCTTGGCCGGACTAGGGGAGCAGTTCTTC	CASSLAGLGEQFF
TRBV21-1	-	-	TRBJ2-2	TGTGCCGCGCCAGCTAGCGGGACGAACACCGGGGAGCTGTTTTTT	CAAPASGTNTGELFF
TRBV5-6	once	TRBD1	TRBJ2-5	TGTGCCAGCAGCTGGGCCGGGACAGGGGGAGAGACCCAGTACTTC	CASSWAGTGGETQYF